Ten or more counts support the clone carrying this TCR beta chain. The antigen is not known. This specimen belongs to a study of CD8 T cells in ankylosing spondylitis. Findings and caveats of the study: Ankylosing spondylitis blood appeared to be characterized by a TCR beta motif of under ten highly homologous variants.

Libraries for TCR beta were made by quantitative 5'-RACE with molecular barcodes. MiXCR was run by TCRdb on the 5' RACE reads, yielding one entry per CDR3 protein. The profile shows about 800,000 distinct CDR3 sequences, roughly 10% of them singletons. The CDR3 extends over 12 amino acids. Per the germline V gene, CDR1 is SQVTM and CDR2 is ANQGSEA. Unmatched junction bases numbered 3, after V lost 7 bases and J lost 8 bases. The TCR was taken from a male donor with ankylosing spondylitis. The chain links TRBV29-1 to TRBJ2-1, with TRBD2 identical over 12 bases. The material sequenced was blood, either unsorted or a sorted T cell fraction (not recorded which). The CDR3 is CSARLAGDEQFF. The CDR3 region has the DNA TGCAGCGCTCGACTAGCGGGAGATGAGCAGTTCTTC.